This is a list of T cell receptor beta chains from one sample in a study of regulatory T cells in long-lasting Graves disease. TCRdb independently ran MiXCR on the multiplex PCR reads; one entry per CDR3 protein. This repertoire shows roughly 700,000 distinct CDR3 sequences, approximately 31% found once; its top ten account for roughly 41%. This specimen consisted of peripheral blood mononuclear cells (PBMCs), obtained when the disease was refractory, from a patient treated with antithyroid drugs. These receptors all come from a female donor with Graves disease. Each CDR3 is given with its conserved first and last residue. D genes are given only for firm matches. Clone size is stated in some rows and not others, as once, few, many or a class when expanded.

v_call: TRBV29-1; j_call: TRBJ1-6; d_call: -; clone_size: few; cdr3_nt: TGCAGCGTTGGCACAGGGAATTCACCCCTCCACTTT; cdr3_aa: CSVGTGNSPLHF
v_call: TRBV6-1; j_call: TRBJ2-1; d_call: TRBD2; clone_size: -; cdr3_nt: TGTGCCAGCAGCGCGAGGGGGACTAGCGTGTACAATGAGCAGTTCTTC; cdr3_aa: CASSARGTSVYNEQFF
v_call: TRBV30; j_call: TRBJ2-5; d_call: TRBD1; clone_size: -; cdr3_nt: TGTGCCTGTTACCAGGGACAGGGGGTCCAGTACTTC; cdr3_aa: CACYQGQGVQYF
v_call: TRBV20-1; j_call: TRBJ1-4; d_call: -; clone_size: -; cdr3_nt: TGCAGTGCTAGAGATCCGAGGACAACTAATGAAAAACTGTTTTTT; cdr3_aa: CSARDPRTTNEKLFF
v_call: TRBV2; j_call: TRBJ1-3; d_call: TRBD1; clone_size: few; cdr3_nt: TGTGCCAGCAGTGGAACCGGGACAGGGGGAAACACCATATATTTT; cdr3_aa: CASSGTGTGGNTIYF
v_call: TRBV7-2; j_call: TRBJ1-3; d_call: -; clone_size: few; cdr3_nt: TGTGCCAGCAGCTTATTCAGTGGGGACACCATATATTTT; cdr3_aa: CASSLFSGDTIYF
v_call: TRBV27; j_call: TRBJ2-3; d_call: TRBD2; clone_size: -; cdr3_nt: TGTGCCAGCAGTTTGAGGCTAGCGGGAGTCACAGATACGCAGTATTTT; cdr3_aa: CASSLRLAGVTDTQYF
v_call: TRBV11-2; j_call: TRBJ2-4; d_call: TRBD1; clone_size: -; cdr3_nt: TGTGCCAGCAGCGAGGGACAGGGCCCTTATCTAGCCAAAAACATTCAGTACTTC; cdr3_aa: CASSEGQGPYLAKNIQYF
v_call: TRBV11-2; j_call: TRBJ2-5; d_call: -; clone_size: many; cdr3_nt: TGTGCCAGCAGCTTATGGGGGTTAGAGACCCAGTACTTC; cdr3_aa: CASSLWGLETQYF
v_call: TRBV6-2/TRBV6-3; j_call: TRBJ1-4; d_call: -; clone_size: -; cdr3_nt: TGTGCCAGCAGTTACTCAAGGGGCACCGAAAAACTGTTTTTT; cdr3_aa: CASSYSRGTEKLFF
v_call: TRBV6-2/TRBV6-3; j_call: TRBJ2-7; d_call: TRBD1; clone_size: few; cdr3_nt: TGTGCCAGCAGTTACGTCGTCCCCGCAGGGGGCTACTACGAGCAGTACTTC; cdr3_aa: CASSYVVPAGGYYEQYF
v_call: TRBV7-2; j_call: TRBJ1-5; d_call: -; clone_size: -; cdr3_nt: TGTGCCAGCTCATTAGGGGTACATCAGCCCCAGCATTTT; cdr3_aa: CASSLGVHQPQHF
v_call: TRBV5-6; j_call: TRBJ1-2; d_call: -; clone_size: few; cdr3_nt: TGTGCCAGCAGCCCGGGAGGGGCGTCGCCTGGCTACACCTTC; cdr3_aa: CASSPGGASPGYTF
v_call: TRBV7-9; j_call: TRBJ2-7; d_call: -; clone_size: -; cdr3_nt: TGTGCCAGCAGCTCGGACAGCCTAATAGTTTACGAGCAGTACTTC; cdr3_aa: CASSSDSLIVYEQYF
v_call: TRBV6-9; j_call: TRBJ2-6; d_call: -; clone_size: few; cdr3_nt: TGTGCCAGCAGTTATTCGGGAGGACTTGGTACTGGGGCCAACGTCCTGACTTTC; cdr3_aa: CASSYSGGLGTGANVLTF
v_call: TRBV30; j_call: TRBJ1-2; d_call: TRBD1; clone_size: -; cdr3_nt: TGTGCCTGGAGTGCACTCAGGGGGGCCCCAAGGGGCTACACCTTC; cdr3_aa: CAWSALRGAPRGYTF
v_call: TRBV7-9; j_call: TRBJ1-4; d_call: -; clone_size: -; cdr3_nt: TGTGCCAGCAGCTTCCGGACCCAGGGATCTCTAAATGAAAAACTGTTTTTT; cdr3_aa: CASSFRTQGSLNEKLFF
v_call: TRBV6-4; j_call: TRBJ1-2; d_call: TRBD1; clone_size: -; cdr3_nt: TGTGCCAGCAGACCCGCTAGCGGACAGGTCTATGGCTACACCTTC; cdr3_aa: CASRPASGQVYGYTF
v_call: TRBV29-1; j_call: TRBJ1-3; d_call: -; clone_size: -; cdr3_nt: TGCAGCGTTGATCTCGGGGACGGAAACACCATATATTTT; cdr3_aa: CSVDLGDGNTIYF
v_call: TRBV6-2/TRBV6-3; j_call: TRBJ2-7; d_call: -; clone_size: -; cdr3_nt: TGTGCCAGCACTGTGGGCAGGCCACCGGTGGAGCAGTACTTC; cdr3_aa: CASTVGRPPVEQYF
v_call: TRBV5-1; j_call: TRBJ1-1; d_call: TRBD1; clone_size: -; cdr3_nt: TGCGCCAGCAGCTTCATCACAGGGGGCGAGACTGAAGCTTTCTTT; cdr3_aa: CASSFITGGETEAFF
v_call: TRBV27; j_call: TRBJ1-4; d_call: -; clone_size: few; cdr3_nt: TGTGCCAGCAGTTATCCGGGGGCAGGGGCCAAACTGTTTTTT; cdr3_aa: CASSYPGAGAKLFF
v_call: TRBV3-1; j_call: TRBJ1-3; d_call: -; clone_size: -; cdr3_nt: TGTGCCAGCAGCCACGGACGGGACAATAGAAACACCATATATTTT; cdr3_aa: CASSHGRDNRNTIYF
v_call: TRBV13; j_call: TRBJ1-2; d_call: -; clone_size: few; cdr3_nt: TGTGCCAGCAGCCGCGTCTCTAACTATGGCTACACCTTC; cdr3_aa: CASSRVSNYGYTF
v_call: TRBV27; j_call: TRBJ2-7; d_call: TRBD2; clone_size: -; cdr3_nt: TGTGCCAGCAGGGGCTGGGGGGGAAACTACGAGCAGTACTTC; cdr3_aa: CASRGWGGNYEQYF
v_call: TRBV2; j_call: TRBJ2-5; d_call: TRBD1; clone_size: -; cdr3_nt: TGTGCCAGCAGAGACAGGGGCTCTGTGCCTATTCAAGAGACCCAGTACTTC; cdr3_aa: CASRDRGSVPIQETQYF
v_call: TRBV7-3; j_call: TRBJ1-1; d_call: TRBD1; clone_size: few; cdr3_nt: TGTGCCAGCAGCTTAACGAACAGGGGGGACACTGAAGCTTTCTTT; cdr3_aa: CASSLTNRGDTEAFF
v_call: TRBV20-1; j_call: TRBJ2-7; d_call: -; clone_size: -; cdr3_nt: TGCAGTGTCACAAATTACGAGCAGTACTTC; cdr3_aa: CSVTNYEQYF
v_call: TRBV7-3; j_call: TRBJ1-1; d_call: -; clone_size: few; cdr3_nt: TGTGCCAGCAGCTTAACCGGCAGCCTAGCGGAAGCTTTCTTT; cdr3_aa: CASSLTGSLAEAFF
v_call: TRBV12-3/TRBV12-4; j_call: TRBJ1-2; d_call: -; clone_size: few; cdr3_nt: TGTGCCAGCAGTTTAGAACTATACGACACAGCTAACTATGGCTACACCTTC; cdr3_aa: CASSLELYDTANYGYTF
v_call: TRBV7-9; j_call: TRBJ2-5; d_call: -; clone_size: few; cdr3_nt: TGTGCCAGCAGTTTGTCCCTGATAGAGACCCAGTACTTC; cdr3_aa: CASSLSLIETQYF
v_call: TRBV11-2; j_call: TRBJ2-7; d_call: TRBD2; clone_size: few; cdr3_nt: TGTGCCAGCAGCCGGGGACTAGCGGGAGGCTCTAACTCCTACGAGCAGTACTTC; cdr3_aa: CASSRGLAGGSNSYEQYF
v_call: TRBV5-1; j_call: TRBJ1-5; d_call: TRBD1; clone_size: -; cdr3_nt: TGCGCCAGCAGCCCCGGTGACAGGGGGCAGGGAGGTGGCAATCAGCCCCAGCATTTT; cdr3_aa: CASSPGDRGQGGGNQPQHF
v_call: TRBV6-2/TRBV6-3; j_call: TRBJ1-2; d_call: -; clone_size: many; cdr3_nt: TGTGCCAGCAGTTACCAGGGCAGAGCTAACTATGGCTACACCTTC; cdr3_aa: CASSYQGRANYGYTF
v_call: TRBV5-1; j_call: TRBJ2-3; d_call: -; clone_size: few; cdr3_nt: TGCGCCAGCAGGAGGGGCGAGGGGACAGATACGCAGTATTTT; cdr3_aa: CASRRGEGTDTQYF
v_call: TRBV2; j_call: TRBJ2-7; d_call: TRBD1; clone_size: -; cdr3_nt: TGTGCCAGCAGGATAGAGACAGGGGGATCCTACGAGCAGTACTTC; cdr3_aa: CASRIETGGSYEQYF
v_call: TRBV28; j_call: TRBJ2-4; d_call: -; clone_size: few; cdr3_nt: TGTGCCAGCAGCCCCCCGGGGGTGGCCAAAAACATTCAGTACTTC; cdr3_aa: CASSPPGVAKNIQYF
v_call: TRBV12-3/TRBV12-4; j_call: TRBJ1-1; d_call: -; clone_size: many; cdr3_nt: TGTGCCAGCAGTTTGGGGCCCGCGGGCACTGAAGCTTTCTTT; cdr3_aa: CASSLGPAGTEAFF
v_call: TRBV10-3; j_call: TRBJ1-1; d_call: -; clone_size: -; cdr3_nt: TGTGCCATCAGTGAGTCGATGGTTAGAGCAAACACTGAAGCTTTCTTT; cdr3_aa: CAISESMVRANTEAFF
v_call: TRBV10-3; j_call: TRBJ1-2; d_call: TRBD1; clone_size: few; cdr3_nt: TGTGCCATCAGCCTCCGGGACAGGGGGCGCGGGTTTGGCTACACCTTC; cdr3_aa: CAISLRDRGRGFGYTF
v_call: TRBV10-3; j_call: TRBJ1-4; d_call: -; clone_size: -; cdr3_nt: TGTGCCATCAGTGAAGGCGGGGAAAAACTGTTTTTT; cdr3_aa: CAISEGGEKLFF
v_call: TRBV19; j_call: TRBJ1-5; d_call: -; clone_size: few; cdr3_nt: TGTGCCAGTAGTGGACCGGGACGGGGCAATCAGCCCCAGCATTTT; cdr3_aa: CASSGPGRGNQPQHF
v_call: TRBV30; j_call: TRBJ1-2; d_call: -; clone_size: few; cdr3_nt: TGTGCCTGGAGTAATGAGGTCTTCGGAGGTGGCTACACCTTC; cdr3_aa: CAWSNEVFGGGYTF
v_call: TRBV19; j_call: TRBJ1-1; d_call: -; clone_size: -; cdr3_nt: TGTGCCAGTAGTATGGATGAGTACACTGAAGCTTTCTTT; cdr3_aa: CASSMDEYTEAFF
v_call: TRBV2; j_call: TRBJ1-1; d_call: -; clone_size: -; cdr3_nt: TGTGCCAGCAGTGACTACTTGTTGCGAACTGAAGCTTTCTTT; cdr3_aa: CASSDYLLRTEAFF
v_call: TRBV30; j_call: TRBJ1-1; d_call: -; clone_size: many; cdr3_nt: TGTGCCTGGGCTACGCGGGGATGGGCTTTCTTT; cdr3_aa: CAWATRGWAFF